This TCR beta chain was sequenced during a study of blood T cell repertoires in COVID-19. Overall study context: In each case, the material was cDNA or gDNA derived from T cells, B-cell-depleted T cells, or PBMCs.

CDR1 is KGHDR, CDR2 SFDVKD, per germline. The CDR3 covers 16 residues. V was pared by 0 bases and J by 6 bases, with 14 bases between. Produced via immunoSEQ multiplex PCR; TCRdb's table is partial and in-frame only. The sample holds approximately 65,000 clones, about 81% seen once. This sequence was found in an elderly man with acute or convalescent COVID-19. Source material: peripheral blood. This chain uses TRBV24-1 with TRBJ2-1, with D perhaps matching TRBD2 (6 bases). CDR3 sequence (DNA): TGTGCCACCAGTGATTTGCGGGGGAGCCCCATCAATGAGCAGTTCTTC. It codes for CATSDLRGSPINEQFF.